These 10 T cell receptor beta chains originate from one sample sequenced in a study of regulatory T cells in long-lasting Graves disease (dated by TCRdb to 2020 to 2022). The sample's time point, from its label and the paper: newly diagnosed GD, antithyroid drugs for less than 3 months. For both TCR sequencing and RNA sequencing, RNA was extracted from PBMCs in TRIzol. The library relied on multiplex PCR. The listed sequencing device is Illumina HiSeq 4000. TCR beta libraries were built with iRepertoire HTBI primers and Arm-PCR amplification of CDR3 regions. TCRdb applied fastp at Q25 and MiXCR to the public reads, then kept only in-frame beta chains. Rows are unified per CDR3 protein, each entry keeping the most common DNA and genes. For this sample there are approximately 540,000 distinct CDR3 sequences; about 11% appear just once. The biggest ten clones account for about 8.9% of the sample. These data are also associated with another study on T cells in Graves' hyperthyroidism and ophthalmopathy.

Material: peripheral blood mononuclear cells (PBMCs), obtained at new diagnosis, from a patient treated with antithyroid drugs. These receptors all stem from a young woman with Graves disease. Donor details come from another sample of the same person, matched by shared clones.

This clonotype came up a few times. The chain recombines TRBV7-3 with TRBJ2-1; the D gene is possibly TRBD2 (5 bases). Germline assignment: CDR1 SGHTA and CDR2 FQGTGA. This CDR3 has 13 residues. V was cut by 4 bases and J by 9 bases, with 13 bases left in between. In DNA, the CDR3 is TGTGCCAGCAGCTCGGATCCCGCGGGTGAGCAGTTCTTC. Translating gives CASSSDPAGEQFF.

This sequence joins TRBV2 and TRBJ2-1; possible D gene TRBD2, 6 bases. The CDR3 sequence is 15 residues long. The germline CDR1 and CDR2 sequences are SNHLY and FYNNEI. V was trimmed by 5 bases and J by 0 bases, leaving 11 bases between them. As DNA, the CDR3 is TGTGCCAGCAGTCAGGACTACCCCTCCTACAATGAGCAGTTCTTC. The encoded protein is CASSQDYPSYNEQFF.

Notes on this clonotype: This may be a read error, as it is one base from a much larger clone. The chain couples TRBV7-9 to TRBJ2-7, with 11 bases that match TRBD2. This CDR3 region has 14 residues. V shed 3 bases, J shed 6 bases, and the junction held 4 bases outside the gene matches. The V gene's germline CDR1 is SEHNR and CDR2 FQNEAQ (reference sequence). CDR3 sequence (DNA): TGTGCCAGCAGCTTCCTAGCGGGAGGACTCGAGCAGTACTTC. It encodes CASSFLAGGLEQYF. The full variable domain, in which reference TRBV7-9 and TRBJ2-7 provide the parts outside the CDR3, is DTGVSQNPRHKITKRGQNVTFRCDPISEHNRLYWYRQTLGQGPEFLTYFQNEAQLEKSRLLSDRFSAERPKGSFSTLEIQRTEQGDSAMYLCASSFLAGGLEQYFGPGTRLTVT.

This clonotype was counted many times. V gene TRBV10-3 combines with J gene TRBJ2-1; TRBD2 agrees at 8 bases. The CDR3 is made up of 14 amino acids. With 2 bases clipped from V and 6 bases from J, the junction kept 3 bases outside the gene matches. Germline CDR1 and CDR2: ENHRY and SYGVKD. CDR3 region: CAISEHGRGNEQFF. In DNA form, the CDR3 reads TGTGCCATCAGTGAGCACGGGAGGGGCAATGAGCAGTTCTTC.

This clonotype was picked up a small number of times. This sequence joins TRBV20-1 and TRBJ1-1; possible D gene TRBD1, 6 bases. CDR3 length: 12 amino acids. Per the germline V gene, CDR1 is DFQATT and CDR2 is SNEGSKA (reference sequence). Trimming cost V 4 bases and J 5 bases, with 11 bases left between them. CDR3 nucleotide sequence: TGCAGTGCTACCAAAGGGGGTACTGAAGCTTTCTTT. It translates to CSATKGGTEAFF.

The chain uses TRBV19 and TRBJ2-7, with 7 bases identical to TRBD1. V trimming: 3 bases; J trimming: 3 bases; junction bases outside the gene matches: 5. The CDR3 runs 14 residues. The germline gives CDR1 LNHDA, CDR2 SQIVND (reference sequence). CDR3 amino acids: CASSIRDSDYEQYF. The DNA for the CDR3 is TGTGCCAGTAGTATTCGGGACAGCGACTACGAGCAGTACTTC.

Worth noting for this clonotype: This could be a read error, since a much larger clone is one nucleotide away. The chain links TRBV27 to TRBJ2-1, with TRBD2 matching 12 bases. CDR3 size: 18 residues. Germline lookup yields CDR1 MNHEY and CDR2 SMNVEV (reference sequence). CDR3: CASSYEPRGLAGNNEQSF. The CDR3 DNA reads TGTGCCAGCAGTTATGAACCCCGAGGACTAGCGGGAAACAATGAGCAGTCCTTC.

The chain uses TRBV3-1 and TRBJ2-1; TRBD1 agrees at 9 bases. Germline V lookup: CDR1 LGHDT, CDR2 YNNKEL (reference sequence). The CDR3 sequence is 15 residues long. V trimming: 9 bases; J trimming: 2 bases; junction bases outside the gene matches: 8. The CDR3 is CASGAGTGPYNEQFF. The DNA for the CDR3 is TGTGCCAGTGGGGCCGGGACAGGGCCCTACAATGAGCAGTTCTTC.

This clonotype was counted at least ten times. This chain uses TRBV11-2 with TRBJ1-2; possible D gene TRBD1, 6 bases. The length of the CDR3 is 15 residues. V shed 1 base and J shed 5 bases, with 14 bases lying between them. Germline CDR1 and CDR2: SGHAT and FQNNGV. In nucleotides, the CDR3 is TGTGCCAGCAGCTTAGGTGGACAGCCGACTTATGGCTACACCTTC. It translates to CASSLGGQPTYGYTF.

On this clonotype itself: A far larger clone is one base from this, pointing to a likely read error. V gene TRBV7-9 combines with J gene TRBJ2-7; 7 positions match TRBD1. The closer fit of TRBJ2-1 to the DNA end suggests the J call may be wrong. Germline assignment: CDR1 SEHNR and CDR2 FQNEAQ (reference sequence). CDR3 length equals 16 residues. The CDR3 loop is CASSSGPGQRYNEQFF. The CDR3, as DNA: TGTGCCAGCAGCTCAGGCCCGGGACAGCGCTACAATGAGCAGTTCTTC.